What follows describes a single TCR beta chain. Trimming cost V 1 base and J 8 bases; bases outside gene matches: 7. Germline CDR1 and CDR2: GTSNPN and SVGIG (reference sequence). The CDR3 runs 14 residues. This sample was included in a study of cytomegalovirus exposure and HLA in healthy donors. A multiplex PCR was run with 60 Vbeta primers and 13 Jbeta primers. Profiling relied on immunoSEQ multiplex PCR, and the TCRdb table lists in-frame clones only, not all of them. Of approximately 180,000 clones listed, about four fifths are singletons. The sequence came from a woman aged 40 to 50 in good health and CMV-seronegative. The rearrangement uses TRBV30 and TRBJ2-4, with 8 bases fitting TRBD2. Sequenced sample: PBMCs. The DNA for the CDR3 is TGTGCCTGGAGTGCCAGCGGGAGTACGTACATTCAGTACTTC. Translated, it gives CAWSASGSTYIQYF.